These T cell receptor beta chains were read from a single sample in a study of blood T cell repertoires in COVID-19. TCRdb's copy holds only in-frame clones and misses some; the assay was immunoSEQ multiplex PCR. Of about 310,000 clones listed, roughly 84% are singletons. The sequenced sample consisted of peripheral blood. These receptors were collected from a man aged 50-59 years with active or convalescent COVID-19. CDR3s include the opening cysteine and the closing phenylalanine or tryptophan. Fields, in order: J gene, V gene, D gene, clone size, CDR3 DNA, CDR3 protein. D genes are given only for firm matches. Part of the rows lack a size; the others show once, few, many or a class for expanded clones.

j_gene: TRBJ2-3
v_gene: TRBV5-6
d_gene: .
abundance: .
CDR3nt: TGTGCCAGCAGCTTGGATAGGGGCGATACGCAGTATTTT
CDR3aa: CASSLDRGDTQYF

j_gene: TRBJ1-2
v_gene: TRBV5-1
d_gene: .
abundance: few
CDR3nt: TGCGCCAGCAGCCAGAACCAGGGGAACGGCTACACCTTC
CDR3aa: CASSQNQGNGYTF

j_gene: TRBJ1-3
v_gene: TRBV10-3
d_gene: .
abundance: .
CDR3nt: TGTGCCATCAGTGGGACCGGGGGAGGAGACACCATATATTTT
CDR3aa: CAISGTGGGDTIYF

j_gene: TRBJ1-2
v_gene: TRBV12-3/TRBV12-4
d_gene: .
abundance: few
CDR3nt: TGTGCCAGCAGGGAGACAGGCTTATATGGCTACACCTTC
CDR3aa: CASRETGLYGYTF

j_gene: TRBJ2-7
v_gene: TRBV28
d_gene: TRBD2
abundance: .
CDR3nt: TGTGCCAGCAGTACCCCTAGCGGGAGTCCGTACGAGCAGTACTTC
CDR3aa: CASSTPSGSPYEQYF

j_gene: TRBJ1-2
v_gene: TRBV7-9
d_gene: TRBD1
abundance: .
CDR3nt: TGTGCCAGCAGCTTCGGGACAGGGGCAGGGTATGGCTACACCTTC
CDR3aa: CASSFGTGAGYGYTF

j_gene: TRBJ2-7
v_gene: TRBV3-1/TRBV3-2
d_gene: TRBD1
abundance: .
CDR3nt: TGTGCCAGCAGCCCTCGACAGGGGTTCTACGAGCAGTACTTC
CDR3aa: CASSPRQGFYEQYF

j_gene: TRBJ2-2
v_gene: TRBV18
d_gene: .
abundance: .
CDR3nt: TGTGCCAGCTCACGAACCGCGGGGTTACCCGGGGAGCTGTTTTTT
CDR3aa: CASSRTAGLPGELFF

j_gene: TRBJ1-1
v_gene: TRBV2
d_gene: .
abundance: once
CDR3nt: TGTGCCAGCAGTGAAACGGGAGAGAACACTGAAGCTTTCTTT
CDR3aa: CASSETGENTEAFF

j_gene: TRBJ1-2
v_gene: TRBV7-9
d_gene: .
abundance: few
CDR3nt: TGTGCCAGCAGCTTAGAGGGAGGGTATGGCTACACCTTC
CDR3aa: CASSLEGGYGYTF

j_gene: TRBJ2-1
v_gene: TRBV7-9
d_gene: TRBD2
abundance: .
CDR3nt: TGTGCCAGCAGCTTTTCGGGGGGAGGCTACAATGAGCAGTTCTTC
CDR3aa: CASSFSGGGYNEQFF

j_gene: TRBJ2-3
v_gene: TRBV19
d_gene: .
abundance: once
CDR3nt: TGTGCCAGTAGTATGGGGAGGACCTACACAGATACGCAGTATTTT
CDR3aa: CASSMGRTYTDTQYF

j_gene: TRBJ1-2
v_gene: TRBV28
d_gene: .
abundance: few
CDR3nt: TGTGCCAGCGGACAGTCCTATGGCTACACCTTC
CDR3aa: CASGQSYGYTF

j_gene: TRBJ1-2
v_gene: TRBV6-5
d_gene: .
abundance: .
CDR3nt: TGTGCCAGCAGTTACTCGAGCGCGAACGAGGGCTATGGCTACACCTTC
CDR3aa: CASSYSSANEGYGYTF

j_gene: TRBJ2-7
v_gene: TRBV30
d_gene: TRBD2
abundance: .
CDR3nt: TGTGCCTGGAGCCTAGCGGGTGCCTTCTACGAGCAGTACTTC
CDR3aa: CAWSLAGAFYEQYF

j_gene: TRBJ1-5
v_gene: TRBV1
d_gene: .
abundance: .
CDR3nt: TGCACCAGCACCGGGGACAGGGGTACTTGGAGCAATCAGCCCCAGCATTTT
CDR3aa: CTSTGDRGTWSNQPQHF

j_gene: TRBJ1-5
v_gene: TRBV28
d_gene: .
abundance: .
CDR3nt: TGTGCCAGCAATCAGGGACAACATAGCAATCAGCCCCAGCATTTT
CDR3aa: CASNQGQHSNQPQHF

j_gene: TRBJ1-1
v_gene: TRBV19
d_gene: TRBD1
abundance: few
CDR3nt: TGTGCCAGTGCCTTTACAGGGGGCAGCGCTGAAGCTTTCTTT
CDR3aa: CASAFTGGSAEAFF